This T cell receptor (beta chain) was documented in a study of T cells expressing NK-cell markers (dated by TCRdb to 2018 to 2021). Study-level background: TCR beta-chain repertoires were profiled in sorted CD3+CD56+NKG2C+, CD3+CD56+NKG2C- and CD3+CD56-NKG2C+ T-cell subsets from several donors. All eight donors whose samples were sequenced were randomly selected healthy volunteers, three of them men and five women. Seven of the eight sequenced donors were HCMV-seropositive and one was HCMV-seronegative. The libraries were sequenced on Illumina HiSeq 2000/2500, MiSeq or NextSeq, producing 2 x 150 bp reads.

What the work shows at the level of the full study, not this receptor alone: In more than 5 donors, the dominant CD3+CD56+NKG2C+ clonotypes were found to rank among the top 10 CD8+ clonotypes and to make up about 1.0-7.5% of CD8+ T cells. Those dominant clonotypes were again the most abundant among CD3+CD56-NKG2C+ cells in a few donors, at about 28.3-60.1%. It remained unclear whether the expanded NKG2C-expressing T cell clones were specific for HCMV antigens.

The CDR3, from cysteine to phenylalanine, totals 13 residues. Nucleotide data are not available. The germline V gene (reference sequence) specifies SEHNR as CDR1 and FQNEAQ as CDR2. To determine HCMV serostatus, a commercial ELISA kit was used to detect HCMV-specific IgG in serum. Peripheral blood mononuclear cells were isolated from blood by Ficoll density gradient centrifugation. Comments on this clonotype: What antigen it recognizes has not been identified.

Reads for this sample came from an Illumina HiSeq 2000. The TCR beta cDNA libraries were made using 5'RACE template switching, a step that added both a universal primer site and unique molecular identifiers. cDNA synthesis was primed from the TCR beta constant segment, followed by two successive PCR amplification steps. The authors' analysis ran thus. MIGEC was used to demultiplex reads and group the reads by UMI, and MiTCR was used to assemble and quantify clonotypes. Only TCR cDNA sequences supported by at least two reads were kept to exclude erroneous sequences. Downstream repertoire analysis used the tcR package, and clonotypes were matched across fractions by CDR3 nucleotide sequence plus V segment. VDJmatch was used to annotate antigen specificity against VDJdb, with one amino acid substitution allowed in CDR3. After reprocessing by TCRdb, each CDR3 protein sequence is one entry, and no DNA is given. None of the V and J calls come from the authors' own analysis; TCRdb made them. For this sample, the table gives almost 450,000 distinct CDR3 sequences. Clones ranked in the top ten supply less than 7.5% of the sample.

Recombination linked TRBV7-9 to TRBJ2-3. Material: blood T cells: a sorted CD56 or NKG2C T cell subset, CD4+ or CD8+ T cells, or bulk PBMC T cells (not recorded which). The origin of this receptor is a woman between 18 and 75 years old in good health. CDR3 sequence: CASSLAHGDTQYF.